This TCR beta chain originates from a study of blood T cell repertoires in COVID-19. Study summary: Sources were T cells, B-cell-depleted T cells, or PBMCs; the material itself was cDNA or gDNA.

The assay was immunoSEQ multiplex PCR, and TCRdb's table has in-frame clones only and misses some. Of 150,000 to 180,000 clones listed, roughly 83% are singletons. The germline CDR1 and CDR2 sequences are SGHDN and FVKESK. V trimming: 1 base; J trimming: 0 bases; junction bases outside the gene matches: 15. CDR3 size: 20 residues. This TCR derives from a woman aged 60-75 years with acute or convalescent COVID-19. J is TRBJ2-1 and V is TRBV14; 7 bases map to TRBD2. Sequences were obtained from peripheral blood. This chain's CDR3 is CASSQGARTSGVGSYNEQFF. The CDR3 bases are TGTGCCAGCAGCCAAGGGGCGCGGACTAGTGGTGTGGGCTCCTACAATGAGCAGTTCTTC.